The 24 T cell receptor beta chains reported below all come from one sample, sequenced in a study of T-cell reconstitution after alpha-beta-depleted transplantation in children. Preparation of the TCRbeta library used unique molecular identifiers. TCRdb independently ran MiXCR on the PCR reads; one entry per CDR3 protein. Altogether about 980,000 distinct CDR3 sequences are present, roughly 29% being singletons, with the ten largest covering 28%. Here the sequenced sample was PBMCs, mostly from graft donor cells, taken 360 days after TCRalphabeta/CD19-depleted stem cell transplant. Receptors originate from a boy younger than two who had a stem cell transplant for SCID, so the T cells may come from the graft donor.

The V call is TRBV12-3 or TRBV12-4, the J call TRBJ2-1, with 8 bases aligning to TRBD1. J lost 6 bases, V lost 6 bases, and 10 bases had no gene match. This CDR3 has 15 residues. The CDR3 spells CASRKTGGNSNEQFF. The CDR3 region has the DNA TGTGCCAGCAGAAAAACAGGGGGAAATAGCAATGAGCAGTTCTTC.

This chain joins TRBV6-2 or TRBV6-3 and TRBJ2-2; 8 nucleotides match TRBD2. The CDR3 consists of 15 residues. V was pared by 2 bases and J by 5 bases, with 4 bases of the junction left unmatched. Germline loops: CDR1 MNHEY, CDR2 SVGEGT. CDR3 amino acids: CASSYASGSTGELFF. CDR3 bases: TGTGCCAGCAGTTACGCTAGCGGGTCAACCGGGGAGCTGTTTTTT.

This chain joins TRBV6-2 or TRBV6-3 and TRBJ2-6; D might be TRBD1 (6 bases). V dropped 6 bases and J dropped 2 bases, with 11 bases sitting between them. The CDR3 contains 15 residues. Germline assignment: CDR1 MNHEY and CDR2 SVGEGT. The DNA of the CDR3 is TGTGCCAGCAGCGACAGGAGAGCTGGGGCCAACGTCCTGACTTTC. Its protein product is CASSDRRAGANVLTF.

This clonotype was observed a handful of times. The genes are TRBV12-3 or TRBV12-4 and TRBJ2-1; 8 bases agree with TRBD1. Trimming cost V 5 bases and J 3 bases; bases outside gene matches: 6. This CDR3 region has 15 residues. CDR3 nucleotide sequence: TGTGCCAGCAGTCGAGGACAGGGAATCTACAATGAGCAGTTCTTC. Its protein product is CASSRGQGIYNEQFF.

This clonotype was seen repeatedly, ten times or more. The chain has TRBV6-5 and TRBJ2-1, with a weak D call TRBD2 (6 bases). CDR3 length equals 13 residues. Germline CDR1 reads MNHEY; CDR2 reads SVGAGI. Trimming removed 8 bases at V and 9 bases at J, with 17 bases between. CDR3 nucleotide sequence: TGTGCCAGCGGGAGGATTCTTTTTTCTGAGCAGTTCTTC. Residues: CASGRILFSEQFF.

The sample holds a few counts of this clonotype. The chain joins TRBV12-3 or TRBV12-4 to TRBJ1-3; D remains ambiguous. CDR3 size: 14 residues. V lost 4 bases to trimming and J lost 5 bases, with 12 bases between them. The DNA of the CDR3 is TGTGCCAGCAGTTCGGCGACCCATAGAAACACCATATATTTT. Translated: CASSSATHRNTIYF.

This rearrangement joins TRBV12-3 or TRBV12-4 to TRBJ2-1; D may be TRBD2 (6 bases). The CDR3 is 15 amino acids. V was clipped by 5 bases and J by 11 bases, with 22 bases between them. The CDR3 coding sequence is TGTGCCAGCAGTACCCTCACGACTAGTTTAGGGCAGCAGTTCTTC. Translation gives CASSTLTTSLGQQFF.

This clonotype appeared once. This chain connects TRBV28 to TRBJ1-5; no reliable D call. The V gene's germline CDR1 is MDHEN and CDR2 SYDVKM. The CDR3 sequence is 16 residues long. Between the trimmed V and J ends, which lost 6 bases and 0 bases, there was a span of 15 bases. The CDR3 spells CASSYRRGNSNQPQHF. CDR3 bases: TGTGCCAGCAGCTATCGTCGAGGGAATAGCAATCAGCCCCAGCATTTT. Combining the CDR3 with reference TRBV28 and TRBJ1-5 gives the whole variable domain DVKVTQSSRYLVKRTGEKVFLECVQDMDHENMFWYRQDPGLGLRLIYFSYDVKMKEKGDIPEGYSVSREKKERFSLILESASTNQTSMYLCASSYRRGNSNQPQHFGDGTRLSIL.

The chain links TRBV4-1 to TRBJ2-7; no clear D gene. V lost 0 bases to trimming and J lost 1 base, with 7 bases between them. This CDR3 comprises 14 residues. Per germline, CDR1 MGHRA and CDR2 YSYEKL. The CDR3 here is CASSQDHGSYEQYF. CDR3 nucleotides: TGCGCCAGCAGCCAAGATCACGGGTCCTACGAGCAGTACTTC.

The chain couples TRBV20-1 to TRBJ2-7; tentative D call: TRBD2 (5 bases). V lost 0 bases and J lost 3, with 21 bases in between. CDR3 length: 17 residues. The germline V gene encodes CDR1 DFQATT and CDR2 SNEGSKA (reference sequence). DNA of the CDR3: TGCAGTGCTAGAGATCCGGGGAGACGCCGCTGGGGCTACGAGCAGTACTTC. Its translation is CSARDPGRRRWGYEQYF.

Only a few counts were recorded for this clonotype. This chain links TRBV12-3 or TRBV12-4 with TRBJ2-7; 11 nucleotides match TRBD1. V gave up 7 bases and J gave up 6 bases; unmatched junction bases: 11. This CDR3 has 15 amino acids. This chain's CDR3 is CASTWAGQGAGEQYF. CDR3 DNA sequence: TGTGCCAGCACCTGGGCCGGACAGGGGGCGGGCGAGCAGTACTTC.

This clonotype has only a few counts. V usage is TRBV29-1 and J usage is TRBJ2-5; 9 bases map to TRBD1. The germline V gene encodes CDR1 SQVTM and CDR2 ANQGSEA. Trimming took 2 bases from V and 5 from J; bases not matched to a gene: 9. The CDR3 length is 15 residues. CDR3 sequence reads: CSVEYPGTGWETQYF. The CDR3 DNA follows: TGCAGCGTTGAATATCCCGGGACAGGGTGGGAGACCCAGTACTTC.

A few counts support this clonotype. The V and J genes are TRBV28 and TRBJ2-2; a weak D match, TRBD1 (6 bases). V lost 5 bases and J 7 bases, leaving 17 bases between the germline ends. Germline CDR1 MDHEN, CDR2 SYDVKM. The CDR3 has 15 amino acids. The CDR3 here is CASSILGGEIGELFF. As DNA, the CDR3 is TGTGCCAGCAGTATCCTTGGGGGCGAAATCGGGGAGCTGTTTTTT.

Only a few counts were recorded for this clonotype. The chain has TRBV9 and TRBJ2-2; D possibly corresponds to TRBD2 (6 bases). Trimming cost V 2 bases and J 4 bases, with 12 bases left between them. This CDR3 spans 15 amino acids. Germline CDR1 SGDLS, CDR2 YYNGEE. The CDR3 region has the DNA TGTGCCAGCAGCGTGGTTAGCGGTACCACCGGGGAGCTGTTTTTT. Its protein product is CASSVVSGTTGELFF.

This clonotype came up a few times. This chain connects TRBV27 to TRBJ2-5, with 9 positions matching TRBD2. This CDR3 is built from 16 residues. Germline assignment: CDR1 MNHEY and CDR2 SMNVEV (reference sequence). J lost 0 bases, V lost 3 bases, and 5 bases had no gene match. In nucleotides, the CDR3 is TGTGCCAGCAGTTTTCTGGCGGGGGGGTACCAAGAGACCCAGTACTTC. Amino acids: CASSFLAGGYQETQYF.

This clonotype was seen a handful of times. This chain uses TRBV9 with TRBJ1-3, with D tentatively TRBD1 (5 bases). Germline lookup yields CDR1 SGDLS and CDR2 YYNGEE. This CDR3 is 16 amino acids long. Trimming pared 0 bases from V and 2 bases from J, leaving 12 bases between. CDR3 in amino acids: CASSVVGTGPGNTIYF. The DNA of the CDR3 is TGTGCCAGCAGCGTAGTCGGGACTGGCCCTGGAAACACCATATATTTT. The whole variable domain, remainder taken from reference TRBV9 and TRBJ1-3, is DSGVTQTPKHLITATGQRVTLRCSPRSGDLSVYWYQQSLDQGLQFLIQYYNGEERAKGNILERFSAQQFPDLHSELNLSSLELGDSALYFCASSVVGTGPGNTIYFGEGSWLTVV.

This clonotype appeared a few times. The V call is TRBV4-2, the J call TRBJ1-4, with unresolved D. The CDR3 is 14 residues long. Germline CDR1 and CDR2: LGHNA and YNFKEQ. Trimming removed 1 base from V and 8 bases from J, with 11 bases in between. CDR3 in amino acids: CASSQVPAREKLFF. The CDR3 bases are TGTGCCAGCAGCCAAGTCCCCGCCCGGGAAAAACTGTTTTTT.

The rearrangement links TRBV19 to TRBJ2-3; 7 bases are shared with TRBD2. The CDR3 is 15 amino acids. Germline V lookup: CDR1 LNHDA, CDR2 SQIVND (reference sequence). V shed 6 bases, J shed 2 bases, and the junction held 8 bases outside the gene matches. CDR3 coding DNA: TGTGCCAGTAGATCGGCAGCGGGGACCACAGATACGCAGTATTTT. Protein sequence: CASRSAAGTTDTQYF.

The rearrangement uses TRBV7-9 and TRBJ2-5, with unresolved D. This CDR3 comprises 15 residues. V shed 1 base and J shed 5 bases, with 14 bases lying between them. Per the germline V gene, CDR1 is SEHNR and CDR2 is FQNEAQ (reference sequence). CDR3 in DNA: TGTGCCAGCAGCTTAGGAGTCCGGACCCCTGAGACCCAGTACTTC. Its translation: CASSLGVRTPETQYF.

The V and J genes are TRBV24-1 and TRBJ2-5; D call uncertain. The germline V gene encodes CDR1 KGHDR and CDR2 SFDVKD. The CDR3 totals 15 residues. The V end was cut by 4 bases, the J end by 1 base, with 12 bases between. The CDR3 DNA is TGTGCCACCAGTGAGACCTCCAGGTTCCAAGAGACCCAGTACTTC. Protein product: CATSETSRFQETQYF.

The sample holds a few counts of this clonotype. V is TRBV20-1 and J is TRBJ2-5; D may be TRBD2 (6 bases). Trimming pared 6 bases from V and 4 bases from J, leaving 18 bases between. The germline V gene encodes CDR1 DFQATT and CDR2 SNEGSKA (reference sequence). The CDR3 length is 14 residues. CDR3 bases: TGCAGTGCCACCGGGGGAGGTCTAAGAGAGACCCAGTACTTC. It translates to CSATGGGLRETQYF.

CDR3 protein: CASSQVKSGTGELFF. The CDR3 coding sequence is TGCGCCAGCAGCCAAGTTAAATCAGGGACCGGGGAGCTGTTTTTT. The rearrangement joins TRBV4-3 to TRBJ2-2; possibly TRBD1 for D (5 bases). The CDR3 covers 15 residues. V lost 1 base and J 5 bases, leaving 11 bases between the germline ends. CDR1 is LGHNA, CDR2 YSLEER, per germline.

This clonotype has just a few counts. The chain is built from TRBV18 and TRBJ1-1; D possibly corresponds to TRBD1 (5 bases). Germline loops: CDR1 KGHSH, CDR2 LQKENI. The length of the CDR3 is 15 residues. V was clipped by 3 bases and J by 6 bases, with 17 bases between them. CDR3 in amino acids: CASSPSQGVQPEAFF. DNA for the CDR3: TGTGCCAGCTCACCTAGTCAGGGAGTCCAGCCTGAAGCTTTCTTT.

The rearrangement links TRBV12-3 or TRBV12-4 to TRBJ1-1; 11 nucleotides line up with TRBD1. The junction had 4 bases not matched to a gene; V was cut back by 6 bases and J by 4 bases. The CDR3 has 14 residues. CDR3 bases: TGTGCCAGCAGGCGAGGGACAGGGGGCACTGAAGCTTTCTTT. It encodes CASRRGTGGTEAFF.